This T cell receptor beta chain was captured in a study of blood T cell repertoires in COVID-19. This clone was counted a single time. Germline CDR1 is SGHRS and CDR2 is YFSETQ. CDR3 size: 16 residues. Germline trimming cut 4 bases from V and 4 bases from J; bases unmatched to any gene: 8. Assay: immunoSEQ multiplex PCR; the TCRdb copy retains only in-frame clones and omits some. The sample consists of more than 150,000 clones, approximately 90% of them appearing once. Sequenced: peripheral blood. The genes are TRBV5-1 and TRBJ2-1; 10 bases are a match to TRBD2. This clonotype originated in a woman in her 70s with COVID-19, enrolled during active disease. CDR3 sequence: CASSPPGLANYNEQFF. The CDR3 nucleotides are TGCGCCAGCAGCCCCCCGGGACTAGCGAATTACAATGAGCAGTTCTTC.